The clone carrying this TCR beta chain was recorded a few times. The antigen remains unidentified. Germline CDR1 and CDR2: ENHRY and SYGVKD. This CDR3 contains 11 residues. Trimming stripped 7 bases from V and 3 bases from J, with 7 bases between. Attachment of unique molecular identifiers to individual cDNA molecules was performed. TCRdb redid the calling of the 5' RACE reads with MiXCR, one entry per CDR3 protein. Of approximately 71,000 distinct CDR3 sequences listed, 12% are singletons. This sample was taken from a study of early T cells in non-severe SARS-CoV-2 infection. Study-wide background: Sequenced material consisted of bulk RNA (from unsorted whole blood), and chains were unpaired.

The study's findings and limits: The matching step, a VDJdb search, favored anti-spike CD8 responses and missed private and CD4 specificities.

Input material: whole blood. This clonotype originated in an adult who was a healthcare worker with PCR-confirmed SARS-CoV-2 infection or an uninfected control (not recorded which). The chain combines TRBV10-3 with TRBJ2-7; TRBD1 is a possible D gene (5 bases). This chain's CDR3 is CAITDSYEQYF. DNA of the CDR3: TGTGCCATCACCGACAGCTACGAGCAGTACTTC.